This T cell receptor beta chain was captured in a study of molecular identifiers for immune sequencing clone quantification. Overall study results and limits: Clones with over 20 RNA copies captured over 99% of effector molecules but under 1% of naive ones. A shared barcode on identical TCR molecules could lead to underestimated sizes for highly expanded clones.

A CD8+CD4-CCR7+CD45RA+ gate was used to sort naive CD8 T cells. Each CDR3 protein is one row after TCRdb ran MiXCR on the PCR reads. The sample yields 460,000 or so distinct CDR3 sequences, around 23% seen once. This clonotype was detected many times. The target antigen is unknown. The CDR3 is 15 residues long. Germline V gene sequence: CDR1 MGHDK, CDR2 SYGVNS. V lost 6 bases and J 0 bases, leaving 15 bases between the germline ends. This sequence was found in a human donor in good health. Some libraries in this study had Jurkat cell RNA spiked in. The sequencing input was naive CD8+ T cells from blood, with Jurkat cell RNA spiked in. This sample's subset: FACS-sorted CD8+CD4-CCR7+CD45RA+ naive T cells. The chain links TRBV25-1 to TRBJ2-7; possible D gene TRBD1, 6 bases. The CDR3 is CASRGMTGNSYEQYF. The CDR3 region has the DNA TGTGCCAGCAGAGGGATGACAGGTAACTCCTACGAGCAGTACTTC.